The 29 T cell receptor beta chains listed next were all sequenced from one sample in a study of T-cell memory formation after mild COVID-19. From the 5' RACE reads, TCRdb called clonotypes with MiXCR, one entry per CDR3 protein. The repertoire holds 350,000 or so distinct CDR3 sequences, with around a fifth as singletons. Sequencing was carried out using PBMCs or a T cell subset sorted from them (not recorded which). The receptors originated from an adult woman who had mild COVID-19 (a few samples of this study predate the infection). Cell type and time point are not known.

This clonotype was counted between two and nine times. CDR3 loop: CASSASGQAAYEQYF. The CDR3 coding sequence is TGCGCCAGCAGCGCCTCGGGACAGGCCGCCTACGAGCAGTACTTC. The chain carries TRBV5-1 and TRBJ2-7, with 8 bases matching TRBD1. This CDR3 has 15 residues. The junction had 8 bases not matched to a gene; V was cut back by 4 bases and J by 2 bases. Germline CDR1 reads SGHRS; CDR2 reads YFSETQ.

There are a few counts of this clonotype. The chain links TRBV7-9 to TRBJ2-7, with D tentatively TRBD1 (6 bases). The CDR3 is made up of 14 amino acids. Trimming pared 0 bases from V and 7 bases from J, leaving 13 bases between. Germline CDR1 is SEHNR and CDR2 is FQNEAQ (reference sequence). CDR3 nucleotides: TGTGCCAGCAGCTTAGCGGCAGGGGTAGGGGAGCAGTACTTC. It translates to CASSLAAGVGEQYF.

The chain carries TRBV3-1 and TRBJ2-5, with D perhaps assigned TRBD1 or TRBD2 (6 bases each). CDR3 length: 16 amino acids. Trimming pared 0 bases from V and 5 bases from J, leaving 16 bases between. Per the germline V gene, CDR1 is LGHDT and CDR2 is YNNKEL (reference sequence). In DNA, the CDR3 is TGTGCCAGCAGCCAAGATGGAGGGGGATGGGGGGAGACCCAGTACTTC. This encodes CASSQDGGGWGETQYF.

This clonotype was recorded a few times. The V gene is TRBV20-1, the J gene TRBJ1-2; a possible D gene is TRBD1 (5 bases). The length of the CDR3 is 11 residues. Germline V lookup: CDR1 DFQATT, CDR2 SNEGSKA (reference sequence). This chain's CDR3 is CRGKGDYGYTF. Written as DNA, the CDR3 is TGCAGGGGAAAAGGGGACTATGGCTACACCTTC.

Many counts were recorded for this clonotype. The V gene is TRBV27, the J gene TRBJ2-1; possible D gene TRBD1, 6 bases. The germline V gene has CDR1 MNHEY and CDR2 SMNVEV (reference sequence). V dropped 2 bases and J dropped 6 bases, with 14 bases sitting between them. The CDR3 loop spans 15 amino acids. The CDR3: CASSLGGLVRNEQFF. As DNA, the CDR3 is TGTGCCAGCAGTTTAGGGGGCCTGGTACGCAATGAGCAGTTCTTC.

This chain joins TRBV6-5 and TRBJ2-7, with 9 bases matching TRBD1. The CDR3 is made up of 18 amino acids. V dropped 1 base and J dropped 4; count of bases not matched to a gene: 14. Germline V gene data show CDR1 as MNHEY and CDR2 as SVGAGI. The CDR3 bases are TGTGCCAGCAGTTACTACTTCCCCGCCGGGACAGGGAAATACGAGCAGTACTTC. Residues: CASSYYFPAGTGKYEQYF.

This clonotype was recorded a few times. The chain recombines TRBV11-3 with TRBJ1-2; the D gene is possibly TRBD1 (6 bases). The CDR3 covers 15 residues. Deletions cut 0 bases from V and 2 bases from J, with 10 bases between. Germline loops: CDR1 SGHNT, CDR2 YENEEA. The CDR3 sequence: CASSLDGGRNYGYTF. Here the CDR3 DNA reads TGTGCCAGCAGCTTAGATGGGGGGCGAAACTATGGCTACACCTTC. Using reference TRBV11-3 and TRBJ1-2 for the parts outside the CDR3, the full variable domain is EAGVVQSPRYKIIEKKQPVAFWCNPISGHNTLYWYLQNLGQGPELLIRYENEEAVDDSQLPKDRFSAERLKGVDSTLKIQPAELGDSAVYLCASSLDGGRNYGYTFGSGTRLTVV.

This clonotype was seen more than once but under ten times. The V gene is TRBV18, the J gene TRBJ1-5; D not certain. This CDR3 spans 13 amino acids. Germline V lookup: CDR1 KGHSH, CDR2 LQKENI. V was clipped by 8 bases and J by 2 bases, with 10 bases between them. The CDR3 coding sequence is TGTGCCAGCAGCCCAGACCGCAATCAGCCCCAGCATTTT. Its translation is CASSPDRNQPQHF.

The genes are TRBV7-6 and TRBJ1-2, with 7 bases aligning to TRBD1. CDR1 is SGHVS and CDR2 is FNYEAQ in the germline V gene. The V gene end was trimmed by 2 bases and the J gene end by 5 bases; junction bases not matched to a gene: 8. This CDR3 is 15 amino acids long. The CDR3 region is CASSLLTGDSYGYTF. The DNA for the CDR3 is TGTGCCAGCAGCTTATTAACAGGGGATTCGTATGGCTACACCTTC. Variable domain in full (rest from reference TRBV7-6 and TRBJ1-2): GAGVSQSPRYKVTKRGQDVALRCDPISGHVSLYWYRQALGQGPEFLTYFNYEAQQDKSGLPNDRFSAERPEGSISTLTIQRTEQRDSAMYRCASSLLTGDSYGYTFGSGTRLTVV.

V and J are TRBV24-1 and TRBJ2-7; unclear D gene. This CDR3 contains 13 residues. Germline V gene data show CDR1 as KGHDR and CDR2 as SFDVKD. V lost 3 bases and J lost 3, with 8 bases in between. The CDR3: CATSDPSYYEQYF. The CDR3 DNA sequence: TGTGCCACCAGTGATCCTTCATACTACGAGCAGTACTTC.

There are a few counts of this clonotype. The gene calls are TRBV10-3 and TRBJ2-2, with D possibly matching TRBD1 (5 bases). CDR3 length equals 15 residues. The V end was cut by 5 bases, the J end by 4 bases, with 14 bases between. Germline CDR1 is ENHRY and CDR2 is SYGVKD. Here the CDR3 DNA reads TGTGCCATCAGTAGCAGGGAAAGTGGCACCGGGGAGCTGTTTTTT. This codes for CAISSRESGTGELFF.

The V call is TRBV7-9, the J call TRBJ2-5; no definite D call. The CDR3 totals 13 residues. CDR1 and CDR2 from the germline V gene are SEHNR and FQNEAQ (reference sequence). V lost 3 bases and J 3 bases, leaving 8 bases between the germline ends. Here the CDR3 DNA reads TGTGCCAGCAGCTTTGCTGGGGAAGAGACCCAGTACTTC. Translation: CASSFAGEETQYF.

This clonotype has more than one count but fewer than ten. This chain links TRBV7-2 with TRBJ2-6; no definite D call. Germline lookup yields CDR1 SGHTA and CDR2 FQGNSA. V lost 3 bases and J 0 bases, leaving 6 bases between the germline ends. The CDR3 has 15 amino acids. CDR3 nucleotides: TGTGCCAGCAGCTTTCAGGCCTCTGGGGCCAACGTCCTGACTTTC. Protein: CASSFQASGANVLTF. Drawing the rest from reference TRBV7-2 and TRBJ2-6, the complete variable domain is GAGVSQSPSNKVTEKGKDVELRCDPISGHTALYWYRQSLGQGLEFLIYFQGNSAPDKSGLPSDRFSAERTGGSVSTLTIQRTQQEDSAVYLCASSFQASGANVLTFGAGSRLTVL.

In this sample, this clonotype turned up a few times. The chain couples TRBV12-3 or TRBV12-4 to TRBJ2-1; weak D call: TRBD2 (5 bases). Trimming pared 6 bases from V and 4 bases from J, leaving 10 bases between. The CDR3 totals 13 residues. This CDR3 reads CASSSSGYNEQFF. The CDR3 region has the DNA TGTGCCAGCAGCTCCTCGGGGTACAATGAGCAGTTCTTC.

This clonotype was observed a few times. V and J are TRBV25-1 and TRBJ2-7, with D unclear. V lost 1 base and J 2 bases, leaving 12 bases between the germline ends. This CDR3 region has 15 residues. Per germline, CDR1 MGHDK and CDR2 SYGVNS. DNA of the CDR3: TGTGCCAGCAGTGAATGGGTAGGGCCCACCTACGAGCAGTACTTC. It encodes CASSEWVGPTYEQYF.

This clonotype has more than one count but fewer than ten. This chain uses TRBV12-3 or TRBV12-4 with TRBJ2-5, with 9 bases aligning to TRBD2. The V gene end was trimmed by 4 bases and the J gene end by 2 bases; junction bases not matched to a gene: 17. The CDR3 has 19 amino acids. The DNA of the CDR3 is TGTGCCAGCAGTTCACTTTTGGCGGGAGGGCCGGGAAGGCAAGAGACCCAGTACTTC. Protein sequence: CASSSLLAGGPGRQETQYF.

The V and J genes are TRBV20-1 and TRBJ1-1; 7 bases line up with TRBD1. From germline, CDR1 is DFQATT and CDR2 SNEGSKA (reference sequence). V was clipped by 5 bases and J by 4 bases; unmatched bases: 10. The CDR3 has 14 amino acids. Here the CDR3 reads CSAGGLSGGTEAFF. CDR3 nucleotides: TGCAGTGCTGGGGGACTCTCAGGGGGCACTGAAGCTTTCTTT.

This clonotype came up a few times. V usage is TRBV12-3 or TRBV12-4 and J usage is TRBJ2-7, with D uncertain. V lost 2 bases and J lost 6, with 8 bases in between. CDR3 length: 12 amino acids. The CDR3 bases are TGTGCCAGCAGTTTAATCTCTACCGAGCAGTACTTC. Translation gives CASSLISTEQYF.

This clonotype was picked up a small number of times. The gene calls are TRBV5-1 and TRBJ2-7, with TRBD2 as a possible D gene (6 bases). V was cut by 5 bases and J by 0 bases, with 9 bases left in between. This CDR3 is 13 amino acids long. Germline V gene sequence: CDR1 SGHRS, CDR2 YFSETQ. The CDR3 spells CASSGTLSYEQYF. CDR3 sequence (DNA): TGCGCCAGCAGTGGGACTCTCTCCTACGAGCAGTACTTC. Combining the CDR3 with reference TRBV5-1 and TRBJ2-7 gives the whole variable domain KAGVTQTPRYLIKTRGQQVTLSCSPISGHRSVSWYQQTPGQGLQFLFEYFSETQRNKGNFPGRFSGRQFSNSRSEMNVSTLELGDSALYLCASSGTLSYEQYFGPGTRLTVT.

The rearrangement joins TRBV5-6 to TRBJ2-7; D gene ambiguous. Germline loops: CDR1 SGHDT, CDR2 YYEEEE. The V end was cut by 2 bases, the J end by 0 bases, with 18 bases between. CDR3 length: 17 amino acids. The CDR3 DNA reads as TGTGCCAGCAGCTTCCCCCACCCGGACGGAAACTCCTACGAGCAGTACTTC. Translating it yields CASSFPHPDGNSYEQYF.

This clonotype came up once. The CDR3 loop is CARGAVDTGELFF. The DNA of the CDR3 is TGTGCCAGAGGGGCGGTGGACACCGGGGAGCTGTTTTTT. The rearrangement joins TRBV19 to TRBJ2-2; tentatively, D is TRBD1 (5 bases). Germline CDR1 and CDR2: LNHDA and SQIVND (reference sequence). The V end lost 9 bases, the J end lost 3 bases, and 11 bases lay between the germline ends. The CDR3 contains 13 residues.

This rearrangement joins TRBV4-1 to TRBJ1-5, with D perhaps matching TRBD1 (5 bases). CDR3 size: 16 residues. V was clipped by 4 bases and J by 6 bases, with 19 bases between them. Per the germline V gene, CDR1 is MGHRA and CDR2 is YSYEKL. CDR3 sequence: CASSPLDSVNSQPQHF. Written as DNA, the CDR3 is TGCGCCAGCAGCCCCCTAGACAGTGTTAATAGTCAGCCCCAGCATTTT.

This clonotype was found a few times. The chain couples TRBV12-3 or TRBV12-4 to TRBJ1-2, with D possibly matching TRBD1 (6 bases). The V end lost 3 bases, the J end lost 7 bases, and 15 bases lay between the germline ends. This CDR3 has 14 amino acids. The CDR3 region has the DNA TGTGCCAGCAGTTTTAGCGATATAGGGGGTGGCTACACCTTC. Translation: CASSFSDIGGGYTF.

The genes are TRBV20-1 and TRBJ2-5; maybe TRBD1 (6 bases). CDR1 is DFQATT, CDR2 SNEGSKA, per germline (reference sequence). V lost 1 base and J lost 2, with 11 bases in between. This CDR3 has 14 amino acids. This CDR3 reads CSARAGQSQETQYF. The CDR3 nucleotides read TGCAGTGCTAGAGCTGGACAGTCGCAAGAGACCCAGTACTTC.

A few counts support this clonotype. J is TRBJ1-1 and V is TRBV12-3 or TRBV12-4, with TRBD1 matching 7 bases. Trimming cost V 3 bases and J 5 bases; bases outside gene matches: 6. The CDR3 runs to 14 residues. This chain's CDR3 is CASSLQGVGTEAFF. In DNA, the CDR3 is TGTGCCAGCAGTTTGCAGGGGGTGGGGACTGAAGCTTTCTTT.

V is TRBV5-1 and J is TRBJ1-3; 10 bases align to TRBD1. Losses at the gene ends were 4 bases for V and 4 bases for J; bases not matched to a gene: 5. The germline CDR1 and CDR2 sequences are SGHRS and YFSETQ. This CDR3 has 15 amino acids. The CDR3 DNA reads as TGCGCCAGCAGCCTAGGGACAGGGGACGGAAACACCATATATTTT. Amino acids: CASSLGTGDGNTIYF.

This clonotype has a handful of counts. CDR3 region: CASSQVKGEAFF. CDR3 nucleotide sequence: TGTGCCAGCAGCCAAGTTAAGGGTGAAGCTTTCTTT. The rearrangement links TRBV14 to TRBJ1-1; D is unclear. CDR1 and CDR2 (germline): SGHDN, FVKESK. This CDR3 contains 12 residues. Between the trimmed V and J ends, which lost 1 base and 7 bases, there was a span of 7 bases.

This clonotype was found a few times. This rearrangement joins TRBV2 to TRBJ2-5; TRBD2 is a possible D gene (5 bases). The CDR3 covers 14 residues. The V gene's germline CDR1 is SNHLY and CDR2 FYNNEI. Trimming left V 3 bases short and J 2 bases short, with 10 bases between. For the CDR3, the DNA is TGTGCCAGCAGTGATACGGACTCTCAAGAGACCCAGTACTTC. As protein: CASSDTDSQETQYF.

This clonotype showed up just a few times. The chain carries TRBV27 and TRBJ1-2; the D is unclear. The V gene's germline CDR1 is MNHEY and CDR2 SMNVEV (reference sequence). V was trimmed by 2 bases and J by 5 bases, leaving 9 bases between them. This CDR3 is built from 13 residues. The CDR3: CASSLTHTYGYTF. Here the CDR3 DNA reads TGTGCCAGCAGTTTAACACATACGTATGGCTACACCTTC.